The 22 T cell receptor beta chains below come from one sample, sequenced in a study of identical twins. TCRdb redid the calling of the 5' RACE reads with MiXCR, one entry per CDR3 protein. In the table there are 1.5 million to 2 million distinct CDR3 sequences, more than 30% of which are singletons. What was sequenced was cord blood. The receptor source for this set is a newborn girl in good health.

The chain carries TRBV28 and TRBJ2-5; 11 bases fit TRBD2. The CDR3 covers 16 residues. In germline, CDR1 is MDHEN, CDR2 SYDVKM. Trimming at V came to 5 bases and at J to 5 bases, leaving 10 bases not matched to a gene. In DNA form, the CDR3 reads TGTGCCAGCAGTCTTCCCACTAGCGGGAGAGACGAGACCCAGTACTTC. Its translation: CASSLPTSGRDETQYF.

This clonotype was counted a few times. The chain's CDR3 is CASSPIYIPLVNQPQHF. Written as DNA, the CDR3 is TGTGCCAGCAGTCCGATATACATTCCTTTGGTCAATCAGCCCCAGCATTTT. The chain links TRBV27 to TRBJ1-5; D is uncertain. CDR3 length equals 17 residues. Germline V gene sequence: CDR1 MNHEY, CDR2 SMNVEV (reference sequence). V was cut by 5 bases and J by 3 bases, with 20 bases left in between.

The chain has TRBV20-1 and TRBJ1-2; 10 bases agree with TRBD1. V was clipped by 0 bases and J by 6 bases; unmatched bases: 4. The CDR3 extends over 14 amino acids. Germline V gives CDR1 DFQATT, CDR2 SNEGSKA (reference sequence). The CDR3: CSARDRDRGHGYTF. The CDR3 DNA follows: TGCAGTGCTAGAGATAGGGACAGGGGCCATGGCTACACCTTC.

This clonotype has a handful of counts. A single base separates this from a much larger clone, so it may be a read error. Here the CDR3 DNA reads TGTGCCAGCAGCTTAGACGGACTAGCGACAGATACGCAGTATTTT. Translated, it gives CASSLDGLATDTQYF. The chain employs TRBV7-2 and TRBJ2-3, with 9 bases that match TRBD2. The CDR3 spans 15 residues. V dropped 1 base and J dropped 3; count of bases not matched to a gene: 2. Germline CDR1 reads SGHTA; CDR2 reads FQGNSA.

This clonotype showed up just a few times. The gene calls are TRBV28 and TRBJ2-6, with TRBD2 as a possible D gene (6 bases). Per the germline V gene, CDR1 is MDHEN and CDR2 is SYDVKM. The CDR3 extends over 16 amino acids. Trimming stripped 4 bases from V and 0 bases from J, with 10 bases between. CDR3 residues: CASSYREYSGANVLTF. CDR3 nucleotide sequence: TGTGCCAGCAGTTATCGGGAGTACTCTGGGGCCAACGTCCTGACTTTC.

This clonotype was seen more than once but under ten times. The CDR3 spells CAISPTGRGTEAFF. CDR3 in DNA: TGTGCCATCAGTCCAACAGGGCGGGGTACTGAAGCTTTCTTT. The genes are TRBV10-3 and TRBJ1-1, with D possibly TRBD1 on 6 matching bases. The V and J ends lost 5 bases and 5 bases respectively, with 15 bases between them. Looked up from germline, CDR1 is ENHRY and CDR2 is SYGVKD. This CDR3 is 14 amino acids long.

As to this clonotype: A much larger clone differs by one base, so this may be a read error. The rearrangement links TRBV27 to TRBJ2-4; the D is unclear. Germline V lookup: CDR1 MNHEY, CDR2 SMNVEV (reference sequence). Trimming stripped 2 bases from V and 13 bases from J, with 15 bases between. This CDR3 comprises 13 residues. CDR3 bases: TGTGCCAGCAGTTTAGACCACACCTACGTGCAGTACTTC. It is translated as CASSLDHTYVQYF.

V and J are TRBV4-1 and TRBJ1-2; D ambiguous. The CDR3 has 17 residues. V lost 0 bases, J lost 8 bases, and 22 bases lay in between. CDR1 is MGHRA, CDR2 YSYEKL, per germline. DNA of the CDR3: TGCGCCAGCAGCCAAGATACTAGTAGTTGGGAGAATCAAGGCTACACCTTC. It translates to CASSQDTSSWENQGYTF.

The gene calls are TRBV18 and TRBJ2-7, with unresolved D. V shed 0 bases and J shed 0 bases, with 12 bases lying between them. Germline-derived CDR1 and CDR2 are KGHSH and LQKENI. CDR3 length: 16 residues. The DNA of the CDR3 is TGTGCCAGCTCACCACCGAGGCTTCAGAGCTCCTACGAGCAGTACTTC. It specifies CASSPPRLQSSYEQYF.

The chain links TRBV18 to TRBJ2-5; 9 nucleotides align to TRBD2. The DNA end lines up better with TRBJ2-1; the J call may be wrong. Germline values: CDR1 KGHSH, CDR2 LQKENI. CDR3 size: 18 residues. CDR3 DNA sequence: TGTGCCAGCTCACCACGGGGGGGACTAGCCAACCTTCAAGAGACCCAGTTCTTC. Translated: CASSPRGGLANLQETQFF.

This clonotype was recorded a few times. The chain employs TRBV24-1 and TRBJ2-3, with 10 nucleotides matching TRBD2. The length of the CDR3 is 19 residues. V lost 9 bases and J lost 1; bases outside the gene matches: 18. CDR1 is KGHDR and CDR2 is SFDVKD in the germline V gene. The DNA for the CDR3 is TGTGCCACCGCCCGCCGTCCCACTCCCGGGACTAGCGGCACAGATACGCAGTATTTT. Translated: CATARRPTPGTSGTDTQYF.

The chain couples TRBV20-1 to TRBJ1-5; D gene ambiguous. The CDR3 has 16 residues. Germline CDR1 reads DFQATT; CDR2 reads SNEGSKA (reference sequence). V shed 0 bases and J shed 0 bases, with 12 bases lying between them. CDR3 sequence reads: CSAREGGRHSNQPQHF. CDR3 in DNA: TGCAGTGCTAGAGAGGGAGGGAGACATAGCAATCAGCCCCAGCATTTT.

This clonotype was picked up one time. The V gene is TRBV27, the J gene TRBJ2-5; 10 bases map to TRBD1. The CDR3 spans 15 residues. Germline values: CDR1 MNHEY, CDR2 SMNVEV (reference sequence). Losses at the gene ends were 5 bases for V and 3 bases for J; bases not matched to a gene: 6. CDR3 loop: CASSPLGTGEETQYF. The CDR3 nucleotides read TGTGCCAGCAGTCCCCTTGGGACAGGGGAAGAGACCCAGTACTTC.

CDR3 bases: TGTGCCTGGAGTGTACATCCCAACACAGATACGCAGTATTTT. This encodes CAWSVHPNTDTQYF. The rearrangement joins TRBV30 to TRBJ2-3; D call uncertain. CDR1 and CDR2 (germline): GTSNPN, SVGIG (reference sequence). Trimming cost V 0 bases and J 2 bases, with 9 bases left between them. CDR3 size: 14 residues.

The chain has TRBV20-1 and TRBJ2-1; 13 bases are shared with TRBD2. Germline CDR1 and CDR2: DFQATT and SNEGSKA (reference sequence). The V gene end was trimmed by 5 bases and the J gene end by 8 bases; junction bases not matched to a gene: 3. The CDR3 spans 13 residues. CDR3 sequence reads: CSAGTSGIHEQFF. In DNA, the CDR3 is TGCAGTGCTGGGACTAGCGGGATCCATGAGCAGTTCTTC.

This clonotype has more than one count but fewer than ten. The chain joins TRBV4-1 to TRBJ1-2; D gene ambiguous. This CDR3 comprises 21 residues. Germline CDR1 reads MGHRA; CDR2 reads YSYEKL. V was clipped by 3 bases and J by 0 bases, with 29 bases between them. This chain's CDR3 is CASSHYGLAYWQRVTNYGYTF. The CDR3 DNA is TGCGCCAGCAGCCATTACGGGCTGGCTTACTGGCAGAGAGTAACTAACTATGGCTACACCTTC.

This sequence joins TRBV5-1 and TRBJ2-1, with 8 bases fitting TRBD2. V was clipped by 4 bases and J by 2 bases; unmatched bases: 8. CDR3 length equals 16 residues. The V gene's germline CDR1 is SGHRS and CDR2 YFSETQ. CDR3 sequence (DNA): TGCGCCAGCAGCGGTAGCGGGATTATTACCTACAATGAGCAGTTCTTC. Translated: CASSGSGIITYNEQFF.

This clonotype was seen a few times. This sequence joins TRBV5-1 and TRBJ1-1; D is uncertain. There are 13 residues in the CDR3. Germline-derived CDR1 and CDR2 are SGHRS and YFSETQ. The V end was cut by 1 base, the J end by 7 bases, with 11 bases between. CDR3 protein: CASSLMAVGEAFF. The CDR3 region has the DNA TGCGCCAGCAGCTTGATGGCAGTTGGTGAAGCTTTCTTT.

This clonotype has a count of ten or more. J is TRBJ2-3 and V is TRBV2; D uncertain. This CDR3 is 13 amino acids long. V lost 3 bases and J lost 1, with 5 bases in between. Per the germline V gene, CDR1 is SNHLY and CDR2 is FYNNEI. CDR3 sequence: CASSDLGTDTQYF. For the CDR3, the DNA is TGTGCCAGCAGTGATCTGGGCACAGATACGCAGTATTTT.

Of note for this clonotype: One junction end disagrees with the germline gene, perhaps due to a read error. The chain recombines TRBV12-3 or TRBV12-4 with TRBJ2-3; TRBD2 agrees at 11 bases. The CDR3 spans 15 residues. This CDR3 is CASSPTLAGADMQYF. The CDR3 nucleotides are TGTGCCAGCAGCCCGACACTAGCGGGAGCAGATATGCAGTATTTT.

This clonotype was detected a few times. This chain links TRBV20-1 with TRBJ2-3; D might be TRBD1 (5 bases). V dropped 0 bases and J dropped 6 bases, with 16 bases sitting between them. Per the germline V gene, CDR1 is DFQATT and CDR2 is SNEGSKA (reference sequence). The CDR3 has 15 residues. The CDR3 reads CSARDPRKGLDTQYF. Here the CDR3 DNA reads TGCAGTGCTAGAGATCCGAGAAAGGGGCTCGATACGCAGTATTTT.

V usage is TRBV12-3 or TRBV12-4 and J usage is TRBJ1-5, with D maybe TRBD1 (5 bases). This CDR3 spans 15 amino acids. Trimming took off 3 bases at V and 3 bases at J, with 12 bases between the two ends. CDR3 protein: CASSFRGAHNQPQHF. The DNA for the CDR3 is TGTGCCAGCAGTTTTAGAGGGGCACACAATCAGCCCCAGCATTTT.